One and the same sample provided the 26 T cell receptor beta chains below, sequenced in a study of T cells after yellow fever vaccination (dated by TCRdb to about 2019). The treatment or condition label on this specimen signifies: live attenuated yellow fever vaccine strain. To prepare the library, 5' RACE was applied. For sequencing, an Illumina HiSeq 2500 was employed. Through fastp at Q25 and MiXCR, TCRdb rebuilt clones from the public reads, retaining in-frame beta chains. CDR3 protein duplicates are merged, each entry listing the most common genes and DNA. Here the sample has 300,000 or so distinct CDR3 sequences; 7% to 9% occur a single time. Together, the top ten hold around 17% of the sample. This specimen consisted of PBMCs, obtained around 45 days after the first yellow fever vaccination. All receptors derive from a man between 18 and 29 years old who received the YFV17D yellow fever vaccine.

The rearrangement joins TRBV24-1 to TRBJ2-3; 10 bases are shared with TRBD2. This CDR3 is built from 15 residues. In germline, CDR1 is KGHDR, CDR2 SFDVKD. The trim removed 6 bases at V and 5 bases at J, leaving 7 bases unmatched. The CDR3 DNA is TGTGCCACCAGTTCCAGCGGGGGGGCAGGAGATACGCAGTATTTT. Its translation is CATSSSGGAGDTQYF.

DNA of the CDR3: TGCGCCAGCACCCCGTCGAGGGCATGGGGCACAGATACGCAGTATTTT. It translates to CASTPSRAWGTDTQYF. The chain couples TRBV5-1 to TRBJ2-3, with D possibly TRBD2 on 5 matching bases. This CDR3 is built from 16 residues. In germline, CDR1 is SGHRS, CDR2 YFSETQ. Trimming pared 6 bases from V and 1 base from J, leaving 18 bases between.

This rearrangement joins TRBV5-1 to TRBJ1-1, with D uncertain. Deletions cut 0 bases from V and 10 bases from J, with 13 bases between. The CDR3 extends over 13 amino acids. The germline V gene encodes CDR1 SGHRS and CDR2 YFSETQ. The chain's CDR3 is CASSLGQDSRAFF. CDR3 in DNA: TGCGCCAGCAGCTTGGGCCAGGACTCTCGAGCTTTCTTT.

The J gene is TRBJ2-1, the V gene TRBV20-1; 8 nucleotides line up with TRBD2. CDR1 and CDR2 (germline): DFQATT, SNEGSKA (reference sequence). V lost 3 bases to trimming and J lost 4 bases; unmatched junction nucleotides: 5. This CDR3 has 14 residues. The CDR3 reads CSASSGGVYNEQFF. DNA of the CDR3: TGCAGTGCTAGTTCCGGGGGGGTATACAATGAGCAGTTCTTC.

This sequence joins TRBV12-3 or TRBV12-4 and TRBJ2-5; D is possibly TRBD2 (5 bases). The V gene lost 4 bases and the J gene lost 2 bases, with 17 bases spanning the gap. The CDR3 loop spans 16 amino acids. The CDR3 nucleotides read TGTGCCAGCAGTTCATCCGGAGCGGTTATTCAAGAGACCCAGTACTTC. It specifies CASSSSGAVIQETQYF.

This clonotype was observed a handful of times. The V gene is TRBV4-3, the J gene TRBJ1-1, with D maybe TRBD1 (5 bases). CDR1 is LGHNA, CDR2 YSLEER, per germline. Trimming cost V 7 bases and J 1 base, with 22 bases left between them. This CDR3 comprises 17 residues. The chain's CDR3 is CASTLSDAQGPNTEAFF. DNA of the CDR3: TGCGCCAGCACCCTGTCTGATGCCCAGGGCCCGAACACTGAAGCTTTCTTT.

This clonotype showed up just a few times. The gene calls are TRBV4-1 and TRBJ1-5; the match to TRBD1 covers 9 bases. Germline V gene data show CDR1 as MGHRA and CDR2 as YSYEKL. With 4 bases clipped from V and 4 bases from J, the junction kept 2 bases outside the gene matches. CDR3 length: 14 residues. DNA of the CDR3: TGCGCCAGCAGCCGCGGGACAGGGAATCAGCCCCAGCATTTT. Protein sequence: CASSRGTGNQPQHF.

V and J are TRBV19 and TRBJ2-3; no clear D gene. V was clipped by 1 base and J by 0 bases, with 5 bases between them. Per the germline V gene, CDR1 is LNHDA and CDR2 is SQIVND (reference sequence). The CDR3 totals 14 residues. Written as DNA, the CDR3 is TGTGCCAGTAGTATAGCGGGCAGCACAGATACGCAGTATTTT. Its translation: CASSIAGSTDTQYF.

The chain has TRBV18 and TRBJ2-7; D is tentatively TRBD1 or TRBD2 (5 bases each). Trimming took off 3 bases at V and 2 bases at J, with 11 bases between the two ends. This CDR3 is 14 amino acids long. Germline values: CDR1 KGHSH, CDR2 LQKENI. CDR3 region: CASSPRDGAYEQYF. CDR3 coding DNA: TGTGCCAGCTCACCTCGGGACGGAGCCTACGAGCAGTACTTC. Based on the CDR3 plus reference TRBV18 and TRBJ2-7, the full variable domain is NAGVMQNPRHLVRRRGQEARLRCSPMKGHSHVYWYRQLPEEGLKFMVYLQKENIIDESGMPKERFSAEFPKEGPSILRIQQVVRGDSAAYFCASSPRDGAYEQYFGPGTRLTVT.

This clonotype was counted a few times. The chain recombines TRBV7-6 with TRBJ2-5, with D perhaps given as TRBD1 or TRBD2 (6 bases each). CDR1 is SGHVS and CDR2 is FNYEAQ in the germline V gene. The CDR3 has 15 amino acids. V dropped 2 bases and J dropped 4 bases, with 14 bases sitting between them. The CDR3 DNA reads TGTGCCAGCAGCTTAAGCCCGGGGGCAAGAGAGACCCAGTACTTC. Protein: CASSLSPGARETQYF. Full variable domain (rest looked up from reference TRBV7-6 and TRBJ2-5): GAGVSQSPRYKVTKRGQDVALRCDPISGHVSLYWYRQALGQGPEFLTYFNYEAQQDKSGLPNDRFSAERPEGSISTLTIQRTEQRDSAMYRCASSLSPGARETQYFGPGTRLLVL.

This clonotype was detected ten times or more. The chain is built from TRBV12-3 or TRBV12-4 and TRBJ1-2; 7 nucleotides agree with TRBD1. The trim removed 7 bases at V and 3 bases at J, leaving 11 bases unmatched. This CDR3 has 15 residues. The CDR3 DNA sequence: TGTGCCAGCATGCTAGGGGGCCTACAGTACTATGGCTACACCTTC. Amino acid sequence: CASMLGGLQYYGYTF.

The CDR3 region has the DNA TGTGCCAGCAGTTACTCCCAGTTGAACACTGAAGCTTTCTTT. Translated: CASSYSQLNTEAFF. This chain joins TRBV6-2 or TRBV6-3 and TRBJ1-1; no reliable D call. Per the germline V gene, CDR1 is MNHEY and CDR2 is SVGEGT. The CDR3 sequence is 14 residues long. V lost 0 bases, J lost 0 bases, and 5 bases lay in between.

This chain's CDR3 is CASSVRDFPTRNSFANTGELFF. CDR3 sequence (DNA): TGTGCCAGCAGCGTCCGGGACTTCCCAACCCGAAACTCCTTCGCGAACACCGGGGAGCTGTTTTTT. The rearrangement uses TRBV7-2 and TRBJ2-2; possibly TRBD2 for D (6 bases). V was shortened by 5 bases and J by 0 bases, with 31 bases between the two germline ends. The CDR3 is 22 amino acids. The germline gives CDR1 SGHTA, CDR2 FQGNSA. The whole variable domain, filled in from reference TRBV7-2 and TRBJ2-2, reads GAGVSQSPSNKVTEKGKDVELRCDPISGHTALYWYRQSLGQGLEFLIYFQGNSAPDKSGLPSDRFSAERTGGSVSTLTIQRTQQEDSAVYLCASSVRDFPTRNSFANTGELFFGEGSRLTVL.

The rearrangement links TRBV6-5 to TRBJ1-2, with TRBD1 as a possible D gene (5 bases). The CDR3 sequence is 14 residues long. Trimming left V 3 bases short and J 7 bases short, with 15 bases between. Germline V gene data show CDR1 as MNHEY and CDR2 as SVGAGI. The CDR3 reads CASSYLRGNGGYTF. The CDR3 bases are TGTGCCAGCAGTTATCTTCGGGGCAACGGTGGCTACACCTTC.

This chain joins TRBV11-2 and TRBJ1-6, with D possibly TRBD1 on 5 matching bases. The CDR3 is 16 residues long. Deletions cut 6 bases from V and 12 bases from J, with 24 bases between. Germline lookup yields CDR1 SGHAT and CDR2 FQNNGV. The CDR3, as DNA: TGTGCCAGCAGGTGCATAGGGGAGCCCGTCTCTCTACCCCTCCACTTT. Protein sequence: CASRCIGEPVSLPLHF.

This clonotype was detected a few times. This chain joins TRBV20-1 and TRBJ1-4; 9 bases map to TRBD1. The CDR3 extends over 15 amino acids. Germline-derived CDR1 and CDR2 are DFQATT and SNEGSKA (reference sequence). Losses at the gene ends were 1 base for V and 7 bases for J; bases not matched to a gene: 7. CDR3 bases: TGCAGTGCTAGAGTCGCCGGGACAGGGAGTGAAAAACTGTTTTTT. Translating it yields CSARVAGTGSEKLFF.

This clonotype was detected ten times or more. This chain uses TRBV29-1 with TRBJ2-3; no clear D. Germline CDR1 reads SQVTM; CDR2 reads ANQGSEA. V dropped 0 bases and J dropped 4 bases, with 11 bases sitting between them. This CDR3 region has 14 residues. CDR3 amino acids: CSVEDPRASDTQYF. The CDR3 DNA reads as TGCAGCGTTGAAGATCCCCGCGCGTCAGATACGCAGTATTTT.

This clonotype was detected a few times. The chain joins TRBV7-9 to TRBJ1-2; no clear D. This CDR3 is built from 11 residues. Germline CDR1 and CDR2: SEHNR and FQNEAQ (reference sequence). Trimming removed 5 bases at V and 8 bases at J, with 9 bases between. As DNA, the CDR3 is TGTGCCAGCAGCACCACTACCGGCTACACCTTC. This encodes CASSTTTGYTF. The full variable domain, with the rest looked up from reference TRBV7-9 and TRBJ1-2, is DTGVSQNPRHKITKRGQNVTFRCDPISEHNRLYWYRQTLGQGPEFLTYFQNEAQLEKSRLLSDRFSAERPKGSFSTLEIQRTEQGDSAMYLCASSTTTGYTFGSGTRLTVV.

V usage is TRBV23-1 and J usage is TRBJ2-7, with D maybe TRBD2 (5 bases). TRBV23-1 counts as an open reading frame of uncertain function. There are 14 residues in the CDR3. V was pared by 7 bases and J by 0 bases, with 13 bases between. The CDR3 DNA is TGCGCCAGCATTTCACTGGGGAGCTCCTACGAGCAGTACGTC. The encoded protein is CASISLGSSYEQYV.

The gene calls are TRBV28 and TRBJ1-5; D possibly corresponds to TRBD1 (6 bases). This CDR3 is 14 amino acids long. Germline CDR1 MDHEN, CDR2 SYDVKM. Trimming shortened V by 3 bases and J by 5 bases, and 11 bases separated the two germline ends. Here the CDR3 DNA reads TGTGCCAGCAGTTTGAGCCAGGGGTATCAGCCCCAGCATTTT. As protein: CASSLSQGYQPQHF.

This clonotype was detected only a few times. The chain is built from TRBV24-1 and TRBJ2-2; 7 nucleotides align to TRBD1. Unmatched junction bases numbered 4, after V lost 8 bases and J lost 5 bases. This CDR3 is built from 13 residues. Germline loops: CDR1 KGHDR, CDR2 SFDVKD. In DNA, the CDR3 is TGTGCCACCATACCCAGGGGGACCGGGGAGCTGTTTTTT. This translates into CATIPRGTGELFF.

This clonotype was found a few times. CDR3 sequence: CSAIGGASYEQYV. CDR3 in DNA: TGCAGTGCTATCGGGGGGGCTAGCTACGAGCAGTACGTC. The gene calls are TRBV20-1 and TRBJ2-7; 8 positions agree with TRBD2. After removal of 4 bases from V and 3 bases from J, the junction contained 5 bases not matched to a gene. The CDR3 runs 13 residues. CDR1 and CDR2 from the germline V gene are DFQATT and SNEGSKA (reference sequence).

The CDR3 DNA reads as TGTGCCAGCAGTCCGCCGGGCAGCCTACATGATACGCAGTATTTT. Its translation: CASSPPGSLHDTQYF. This sequence joins TRBV28 and TRBJ2-3; D not certain. This CDR3 spans 15 amino acids. V dropped 5 bases and J dropped 6 bases, with 18 bases sitting between them. Germline-derived CDR1 and CDR2 are MDHEN and SYDVKM.

This clonotype was detected only a few times. The chain couples TRBV7-2 to TRBJ2-7, with a weak D call TRBD1 (5 bases). The ends were cut back, 5 bases at V and 3 bases at J, with 11 bases in the middle. Germline values: CDR1 SGHTA, CDR2 FQGNSA. The CDR3 consists of 13 residues. The CDR3 region is CASSIDRNYEQYF. CDR3 nucleotides: TGTGCCAGCAGCATAGACAGAAACTACGAGCAGTACTTC.

Regarding this clonotype: Being one base from a much bigger clone, this may be a read error. V and J are TRBV7-8 and TRBJ1-2; 7 bases are shared with TRBD1. After removal of 5 bases from V and 5 bases from J, the junction contained 14 bases not matched to a gene. Per germline, CDR1 SGHVS and CDR2 FQNEAQ. CDR3 length equals 16 residues. The CDR3 nucleotides read TGTGCCAGCAGCACGACAAAGGGGGCGAAAGTTTATGGCTACACCTTC. It yields the protein CASSTTKGAKVYGYTF. Together with reference TRBV7-8 and TRBJ1-2, the CDR3 gives the full variable domain: GAGVSQSPRYKVAKRGQDVALRCDPISGHVSLFWYQQALGQGPEFLTYFQNEAQLDKSGLPSDRFFAERPEGSVSTLKIQRTQQEDSAVYLCASSTTKGAKVYGYTFGSGTRLTVV.

This clonotype has ten or more counts. The gene calls are TRBV29-1 and TRBJ2-1; a weak D match, TRBD2 (6 bases). Trimming removed 3 bases from V and 8 bases from J, with 11 bases in between. Germline CDR1 is SQVTM and CDR2 is ANQGSEA. The CDR3 totals 12 residues. The CDR3 DNA reads TGCAGCGTTGAGGAGAGGGACTATGAGCAGTTCTTC. Protein: CSVEERDYEQFF.